This TCR beta chain was recorded in a study of cytomegalovirus exposure and HLA in healthy donors. Study background: Among about 179 million T cells, an earlier analysis found 117 million unique TCR beta sequences. Falling in the Caucasian-associated ancestry cluster were about four fifths of some 400 genotyped donors. The study, taken as a whole, reports: Solely CMV serostatus was available to characterize immune exposure.

Use of 60 Vbeta and 13 Jbeta primers characterized the PCR. Assay used: immunoSEQ multiplex PCR; TCRdb lists only in-frame clones, some missing. The sample consists of about 190,000 clones, about four fifths of them appearing once. For this clone: The antigen remains undetermined.

This cohort consisted of healthy bone marrow donors. This CDR3 comprises 16 residues. CDR1 and CDR2 from the germline V gene are SGHNT and YYREEE (reference sequence). Between the trimmed V and J ends, which lost 0 bases and 3 bases, there was a span of 16 bases. The sequence derives from a man younger than 30 in good health and CMV-seronegative. V and J are TRBV5-4 and TRBJ2-7; a weak D match, TRBD1 (5 bases). Sequencing was carried out using PBMCs. The CDR3 sequence is CASSLARGARIYEQYF. DNA for the CDR3: TGTGCCAGCAGCTTGGCCCGTGGGGCCCGAATCTACGAGCAGTACTTC.